A single sample gave rise to the 28 T cell receptor beta chains below, sequenced in a study of regulatory T cells in long-lasting Graves disease. Time point denoted: newly diagnosed GD, antithyroid drugs for less than 3 months. Extracted PBMC RNA gave rise to the TCR library. Sequencing libraries for TCR beta were prepared with iRepertoire HTBI primers and Arm-PCR of CDR3 regions. TCRdb reprocessed the multiplex PCR reads with MiXCR, giving one entry per CDR3 protein. The top ten hold 12% of the sample, which has about 560,000 distinct CDR3 sequences, roughly 15% seen once. The same data also went into a second study, on T cells in Graves' hyperthyroidism and ophthalmopathy.

Source: peripheral blood mononuclear cells (PBMCs), taken at new diagnosis, from a patient treated with antithyroid drugs. The receptors shown here come from a man in his late teens or twenties with Graves disease.

In this sample, this clonotype turned up many times. DNA of the CDR3: TGTGCCAGCAGTCCCCTACTAGCGGAGAGAAATGAGCAGTTCTTC. The encoded protein is CASSPLLAERNEQFF. V usage is TRBV12-3 or TRBV12-4 and J usage is TRBJ2-1; 8 bases agree with TRBD2. The CDR3 contains 15 residues. With 5 bases clipped from V and 7 bases from J, the junction kept 10 bases outside the gene matches.

V gene TRBV24-1 combines with J gene TRBJ2-5, with 8 bases identical to TRBD1. Germline loops: CDR1 KGHDR, CDR2 SFDVKD. After removal of 5 bases from V and 4 bases from J, the junction contained 11 bases not matched to a gene. The CDR3 contains 16 residues. The CDR3 nucleotides are TGTGCCACCAGTGGGGCCCGGGACAGGAGGGGAGAGACCCAGTACTTC. It specifies CATSGARDRRGETQYF.

There are a few counts of this clonotype. The chain has TRBV12-3 or TRBV12-4 and TRBJ2-7, with TRBD2 identical over 8 bases. This CDR3 comprises 14 residues. J was trimmed by 6 bases and V by 6 bases; bases with no gene match: 10. Here the CDR3 reads CASRPGLDKVEQYF. For the CDR3, the DNA is TGTGCCAGCAGACCGGGACTAGATAAGGTCGAGCAGTACTTC.

This clonotype was observed many times. This chain joins TRBV2 and TRBJ2-7, with 8 bases identical to TRBD2. The trim removed 10 bases at V and 0 bases at J, leaving 8 bases unmatched. The CDR3 has 14 amino acids. Germline V gene lookup returns CDR1 SNHLY and CDR2 FYNNEI. This chain's CDR3 is CATRGLASSYEQYF. CDR3 coding DNA: TGTGCCACTCGCGGACTAGCAAGCTCCTACGAGCAGTACTTC.

This clonotype occurred a few times. The chain carries TRBV29-1 and TRBJ2-3; TRBD1 agrees at 9 bases. CDR1 is SQVTM, CDR2 ANQGSEA, per germline. V was pared by 5 bases and J by 2 bases, with 2 bases of the junction left unmatched. The CDR3 totals 13 residues. The CDR3 loop is CSVRTGVTDTQYF. Here the CDR3 DNA reads TGCAGCGTTCGGACAGGGGTCACAGATACGCAGTATTTT.

Ten or more counts support this clonotype. The gene calls are TRBV12-3 or TRBV12-4 and TRBJ2-5; 9 bases are a match to TRBD1. The CDR3 is 15 residues long. J lost 6 bases, V lost 3 bases, and 8 bases had no gene match. This CDR3 is CASSFPGTGSKTQYF. CDR3 bases: TGTGCCAGCAGTTTTCCCGGGACAGGGTCGAAGACCCAGTACTTC.

This clonotype was seen repeatedly, ten times or more. The chain carries TRBV5-1 and TRBJ2-7; no reliable D call. V lost 2 bases, J lost 6 bases, and 9 bases lay in between. Looked up from germline, CDR1 is SGHRS and CDR2 is YFSETQ. The CDR3 consists of 12 residues. The CDR3 reads CASSFKGLEQYF. In nucleotides, the CDR3 is TGCGCCAGCAGCTTCAAGGGCCTCGAGCAGTACTTC.

This clonotype was seen a few times. J is TRBJ2-5 and V is TRBV24-1, with D perhaps TRBD1 (6 bases). The CDR3 totals 13 residues. Between the trimmed V and J ends, which lost 2 bases and 5 bases, there was a span of 8 bases. From germline, CDR1 is KGHDR and CDR2 SFDVKD. CDR3 loop: CATSDSGVETQYF. CDR3 nucleotides: TGTGCCACCAGTGATTCAGGGGTGGAGACCCAGTACTTC.

This clonotype was seen ten or more times. This sequence joins TRBV28 and TRBJ2-7; D gene uncertain. Germline V gene data show CDR1 as MDHEN and CDR2 as SYDVKM. Between the trimmed V and J ends, which lost 2 bases and 5 bases, there was a span of 13 bases. The CDR3 has 14 residues. The CDR3 sequence: CASSLAPPINEQYF. CDR3 nucleotides: TGTGCCAGCAGTTTAGCCCCCCCGATTAACGAGCAGTACTTC.

This clonotype was detected many times. V usage is TRBV5-4 and J usage is TRBJ2-7, with 12 positions matching TRBD2. The CDR3 runs to 15 residues. With V trimmed by 4 bases and J by 5 bases, 7 bases remained unmatched. Germline V CDR1 and CDR2: SGHNT, YYREEE (reference sequence). The CDR3 DNA reads as TGTGCCAGCAGCACGCCGGGACTAGCGGGCCACGAGCAGTACTTC. Its translation: CASSTPGLAGHEQYF.

In this sample, this clonotype turned up many times. The chain is built from TRBV28 and TRBJ2-3, with D perhaps matching TRBD1 (5 bases). The germline V gene encodes CDR1 MDHEN and CDR2 SYDVKM. The CDR3 is 13 residues long. The ends were cut back, 2 bases at V and 4 bases at J, with 7 bases in the middle. CDR3 DNA: TGTGCCAGCAGTTTAAAAGGGGCAGATACGCAGTATTTT. Protein sequence: CASSLKGADTQYF.

There are many counts of this clonotype. The chain joins TRBV7-9 to TRBJ2-2; no definite D call. V was pared by 5 bases and J by 1 base, with 11 bases between. This CDR3 has 15 residues. Germline CDR1 reads SEHNR; CDR2 reads FQNEAQ (reference sequence). The CDR3 is CASSPGAGNTGELFF. CDR3 nucleotides: TGTGCCAGCAGCCCCGGTGCAGGGAACACCGGGGAGCTGTTTTTT.

The chain joins TRBV27 to TRBJ1-5; D may be TRBD1 (5 bases). CDR1 and CDR2 from the germline V gene are MNHEY and SMNVEV (reference sequence). The CDR3 has 14 residues. The ends were cut back, 3 bases at V and 5 bases at J, with 11 bases in the middle. This CDR3 reads CASSFQGDHQPQHF. The CDR3 region has the DNA TGTGCCAGCAGTTTTCAGGGAGACCATCAGCCCCAGCATTTT.

This clonotype occurred a few times. The rearrangement uses TRBV20-1 and TRBJ2-2, with 9 positions matching TRBD1. The CDR3 has 16 residues. The V segment lost 0 bases and the J segment 5 bases; nucleotides outside the gene matches: 7. The germline V gene has CDR1 DFQATT and CDR2 SNEGSKA (reference sequence). In DNA form, the CDR3 reads TGCAGTGCTAGAGATATACAGGGGGCATTTACCGGGGAGCTGTTTTTT. It yields the protein CSARDIQGAFTGELFF.

This clonotype has ten or more counts. This chain joins TRBV12-3 or TRBV12-4 and TRBJ2-4; D perhaps matches TRBD1 (6 bases). The CDR3 runs 14 residues. V lost 9 bases and J lost 5, with 17 bases in between. The CDR3 spells CASLLGGGENIQYF. In DNA form, the CDR3 reads TGTGCCAGTCTCCTTGGGGGCGGCGAAAACATTCAGTACTTC.

This chain links TRBV20-1 with TRBJ2-7; 7 bases are shared with TRBD2. Germline V gives CDR1 DFQATT, CDR2 SNEGSKA (reference sequence). The V segment lost 1 base and the J segment 1 base; nucleotides outside the gene matches: 4. The CDR3 is made up of 14 amino acids. CDR3 bases: TGCAGTGCTAGAGGGACTAGAAGATCCTACGAGCAGTACTTC. This gives the protein CSARGTRRSYEQYF.

The chain combines TRBV7-3 with TRBJ2-2; TRBD1 matches 7 bases. CDR1 is SGHTA and CDR2 is FQGTGA in the germline V gene. Losses at the gene ends were 5 bases for V and 6 bases for J; bases not matched to a gene: 9. This CDR3 spans 15 amino acids. The CDR3, as DNA: TGTGCCAGCAGCCTCACAGGACAGGCCGCCGGGGAGCTGTTTTTT. Translating it yields CASSLTGQAAGELFF.

Note on this clonotype: One end of the junction varies from germline; a read error may be responsible. The rearrangement joins TRBV20-1 to TRBJ2-5; 12 positions match TRBD2. The CDR3 has 16 residues. Germline CDR1 is DFQATT and CDR2 is SNEGSKA (reference sequence). The CDR3 bases are TGCAGTGCGAGAGATCGGGCTAGCGGGGGGGTTGAGACCCAGTACTTC. It is translated as CSARDRASGGVETQYF.

Only a few counts were recorded for this clonotype. V is TRBV20-1 and J is TRBJ2-7; 9 bases agree with TRBD2. Losses at the gene ends were 6 bases for V and 7 bases for J; bases not matched to a gene: 19. Germline V gene lookup returns CDR1 DFQATT and CDR2 SNEGSKA (reference sequence). This CDR3 is 16 amino acids long. The DNA for the CDR3 is TGCAGTGCGGAAGGGCGGGAGGGCAATCTTTGGGGGGAGCAGTACTTC. Its translation is CSAEGREGNLWGEQYF.

This clonotype showed up many times. For the CDR3, the DNA is TGTGCCAGCAGTTCCGAGCGGGGTCCTCGGTATTTT. Its protein product is CASSSERGPRYF. The chain couples TRBV12-3 or TRBV12-4 to TRBJ2-3; 7 bases agree with TRBD2. J was trimmed by 14 bases and V by 4 bases; bases with no gene match: 9. The CDR3 loop spans 12 amino acids.

This clonotype was seen ten or more times. The chain couples TRBV20-1 to TRBJ2-7; TRBD2 aligns across 13 bases. The germline gives CDR1 DFQATT, CDR2 SNEGSKA (reference sequence). The CDR3 is 15 residues long. The V gene end was trimmed by 5 bases and the J gene end by 9 bases; junction bases not matched to a gene: 13. The CDR3 sequence: CSAGLAGAPEDGQYF. CDR3 nucleotides: TGCAGTGCTGGACTAGCGGGAGCCCCTGAGGACGGGCAGTACTTC.

The chain couples TRBV6-5 to TRBJ1-5; no definite D call. The CDR3 contains 15 residues. Trimming removed 4 bases at V and 2 bases at J, with 12 bases between. Germline values: CDR1 MNHEY, CDR2 SVGAGI. For the CDR3, the DNA is TGTGCCAGCAGTTCAGACCCATGGGGCAATCAGCCCCAGCATTTT. Its translation: CASSSDPWGNQPQHF.

This clonotype occurred many times. The chain links TRBV5-4 to TRBJ1-5, with D possibly TRBD1 on 6 matching bases. Germline assignment: CDR1 SGHNT and CDR2 YYREEE (reference sequence). The CDR3 contains 15 residues. V gave up 4 bases and J gave up 4 bases, with 15 bases separating them. CDR3 sequence: CASSLDRTINQPQHF. CDR3 in DNA: TGTGCCAGCAGCCTTGACAGGACGATTAATCAGCCCCAGCATTTT.

This clonotype was found many times. This chain links TRBV28 with TRBJ2-5; tentatively, D is TRBD2 (5 bases). The CDR3 length is 15 residues. Germline loops: CDR1 MDHEN, CDR2 SYDVKM. V was shortened by 3 bases and J by 2 bases, with 13 bases between the two germline ends. The CDR3: CASSLVSEVQETQYF. The CDR3 DNA reads as TGTGCCAGCAGTTTGGTTAGCGAAGTGCAAGAGACCCAGTACTTC.

In this sample, this clonotype turned up many times. V and J are TRBV28 and TRBJ2-7; 10 nucleotides line up with TRBD2. The germline V gene has CDR1 MDHEN and CDR2 SYDVKM. V shed 5 bases and J 1 base; nucleotides not matched to a gene: 8. This CDR3 is 16 amino acids long. The CDR3 coding sequence is TGTGCCAGCAGTCCTAAAGCGGGAGGGCCTTCCTACGAGCAGTACTTC. It translates to CASSPKAGGPSYEQYF.

The V call is TRBV20-1, the J call TRBJ2-3; 12 nucleotides align to TRBD2. V shed 6 bases and J 0 bases; nucleotides not matched to a gene: 4. Germline CDR1 and CDR2: DFQATT and SNEGSKA (reference sequence). The CDR3 is made up of 15 amino acids. This CDR3 reads CSARGLAGSTDTQYF. The CDR3 DNA follows: TGCAGTGCCCGAGGACTAGCGGGAAGCACAGATACGCAGTATTTT.

V gene TRBV19 combines with J gene TRBJ2-3; the match to TRBD2 covers 14 bases. V shed 5 bases, J shed 0 bases, and the junction held 4 bases outside the gene matches. The CDR3 contains 17 residues. The V gene's germline CDR1 is LNHDA and CDR2 SQIVND (reference sequence). CDR3: CASSPRTSGRSTDTQYF. CDR3 bases: TGTGCCAGTAGTCCCCGGACTAGCGGGAGGAGCACAGATACGCAGTATTTT.

This clonotype came up many times. V gene TRBV13 combines with J gene TRBJ2-7; D is possibly TRBD1 or TRBD2 (5 bases each). CDR3 size: 16 residues. V dropped 5 bases and J dropped 4 bases, with 21 bases sitting between them. CDR1 and CDR2 from the germline V gene are PRHDT and FYEKMQ (reference sequence). CDR3 DNA sequence: TGTGCCAGCAGCCCGGGCGGCGTGGGACGAACGTACGAGCAGTACTTC. It is translated as CASSPGGVGRTYEQYF.